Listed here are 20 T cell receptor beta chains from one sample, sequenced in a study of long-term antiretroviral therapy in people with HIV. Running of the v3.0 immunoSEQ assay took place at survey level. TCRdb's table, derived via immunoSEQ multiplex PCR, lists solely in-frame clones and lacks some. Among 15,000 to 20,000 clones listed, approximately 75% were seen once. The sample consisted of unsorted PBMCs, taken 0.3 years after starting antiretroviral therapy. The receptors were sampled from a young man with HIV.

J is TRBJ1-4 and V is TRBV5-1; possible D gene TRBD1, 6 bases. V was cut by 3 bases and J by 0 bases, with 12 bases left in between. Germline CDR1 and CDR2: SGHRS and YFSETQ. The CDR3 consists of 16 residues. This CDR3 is CASSYSGAATNEKLFF. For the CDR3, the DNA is TGCGCCAGCAGCTACTCAGGGGCTGCAACTAATGAAAAACTGTTTTTT.

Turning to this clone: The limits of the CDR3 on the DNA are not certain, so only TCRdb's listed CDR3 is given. CDR3 residues: CASSVGLGMGNTIYF. The chain carries TRBV9 and TRBJ1-3. The CDR3 sequence runs 15 residues, both termini included. Germline-derived CDR1 and CDR2 are SGDLS and YYNGEE.

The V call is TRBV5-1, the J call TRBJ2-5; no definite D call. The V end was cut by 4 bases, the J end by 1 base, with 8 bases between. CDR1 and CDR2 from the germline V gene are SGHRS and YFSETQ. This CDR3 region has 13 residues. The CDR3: CASSARLQETQYF. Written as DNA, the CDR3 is TGCGCCAGCAGCGCCCGGCTCCAAGAGACCCAGTACTTC.

CDR3 sequence (DNA): TGTGCCAGCTCAACAACAGGAAAAGTTACCTACGAGCAGTACTTC. This sequence encodes CASSTTGKVTYEQYF. The chain is built from TRBV18 and TRBJ2-7, with a weak D call TRBD1 (5 bases). The V end lost 5 bases, the J end lost 2 bases, and 16 bases lay between the germline ends. The CDR3 loop spans 15 amino acids. Germline CDR1 is KGHSH and CDR2 is LQKENI.

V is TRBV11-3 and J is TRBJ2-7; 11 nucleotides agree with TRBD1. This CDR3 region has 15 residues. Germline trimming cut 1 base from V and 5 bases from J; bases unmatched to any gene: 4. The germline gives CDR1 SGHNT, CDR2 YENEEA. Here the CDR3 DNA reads TGTGCCAGCAGCTTAGCGGGACAGGGGGTTCACGAGCAGTACTTC. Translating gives CASSLAGQGVHEQYF.

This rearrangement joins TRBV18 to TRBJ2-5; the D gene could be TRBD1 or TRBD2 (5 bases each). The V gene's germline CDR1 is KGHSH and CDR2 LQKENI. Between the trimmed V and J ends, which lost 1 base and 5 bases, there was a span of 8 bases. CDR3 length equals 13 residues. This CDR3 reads CASSPRGDETQYF. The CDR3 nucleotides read TGTGCCAGCTCACCACGTGGGGACGAGACCCAGTACTTC.

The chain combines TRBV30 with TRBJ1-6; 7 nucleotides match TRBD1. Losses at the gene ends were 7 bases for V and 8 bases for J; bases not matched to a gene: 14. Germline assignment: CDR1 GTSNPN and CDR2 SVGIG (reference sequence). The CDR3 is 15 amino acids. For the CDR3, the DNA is TGTGCCTACCAACCGTCGGGACAGAAAGATTCACCCCTCCACTTT. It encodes CAYQPSGQKDSPLHF.

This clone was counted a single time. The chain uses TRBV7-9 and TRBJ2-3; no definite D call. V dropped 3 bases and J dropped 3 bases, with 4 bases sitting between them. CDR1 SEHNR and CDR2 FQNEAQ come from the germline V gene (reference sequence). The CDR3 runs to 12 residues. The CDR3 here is CASSLGTDTQYF. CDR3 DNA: TGTGCCAGCAGCTTGGGGACAGATACGCAGTATTTT.

The CDR3 here is CAIRPPGPKETQYF. The DNA of the CDR3 is TGTGCCATCAGGCCCCCGGGTCCTAAAGAGACCCAGTACTTC. The chain uses TRBV10-3 and TRBJ2-5; D call uncertain. The CDR3 is made up of 14 amino acids. Deletions cut 6 bases from V and 3 bases from J, with 14 bases between. Germline-derived CDR1 and CDR2 are ENHRY and SYGVKD.

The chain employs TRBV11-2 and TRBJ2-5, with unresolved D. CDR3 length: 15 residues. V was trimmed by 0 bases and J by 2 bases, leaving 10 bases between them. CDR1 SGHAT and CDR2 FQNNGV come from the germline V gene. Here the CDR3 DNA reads TGTGCCAGCAGCTTAGATCGGATGAGTCAAGAGACCCAGTACTTC. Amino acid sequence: CASSLDRMSQETQYF.

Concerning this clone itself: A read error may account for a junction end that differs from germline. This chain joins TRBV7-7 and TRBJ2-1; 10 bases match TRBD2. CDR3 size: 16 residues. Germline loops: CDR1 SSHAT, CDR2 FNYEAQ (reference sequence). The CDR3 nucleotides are TGTGCTAGCAGCGTGGGACTACTAGCGGGGCTCAATGAGCAGTTCTTC. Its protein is CASSVGLLAGLNEQFF.

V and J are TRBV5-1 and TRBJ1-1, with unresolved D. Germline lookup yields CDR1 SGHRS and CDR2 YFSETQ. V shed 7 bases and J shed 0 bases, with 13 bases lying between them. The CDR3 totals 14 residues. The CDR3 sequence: CASRSSSMNTEAFF. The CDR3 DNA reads TGCGCCAGCCGGTCCTCTTCCATGAACACTGAAGCTTTCTTT. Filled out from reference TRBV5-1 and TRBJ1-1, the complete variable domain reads KAGVTQTPRYLIKTRGQQVTLSCSPISGHRSVSWYQQTPGQGLQFLFEYFSETQRNKGNFPGRFSGRQFSNSRSEMNVSTLELGDSALYLCASRSSSMNTEAFFGQGTRLTVV.

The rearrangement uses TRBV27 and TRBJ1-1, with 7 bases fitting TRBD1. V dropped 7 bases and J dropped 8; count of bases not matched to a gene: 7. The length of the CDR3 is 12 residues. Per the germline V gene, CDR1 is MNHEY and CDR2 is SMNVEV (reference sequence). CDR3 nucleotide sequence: TGTGCCAGCACCAGTCCAGGGGGAGAAGCTTTCTTT. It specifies CASTSPGGEAFF.

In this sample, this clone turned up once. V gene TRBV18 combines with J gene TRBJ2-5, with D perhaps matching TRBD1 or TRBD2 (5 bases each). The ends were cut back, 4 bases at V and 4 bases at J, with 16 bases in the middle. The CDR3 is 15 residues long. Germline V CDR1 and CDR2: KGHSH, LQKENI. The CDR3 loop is CASSRPGTSGETQYF. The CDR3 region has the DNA TGTGCCAGCTCACGCCCAGGGACCTCGGGAGAGACCCAGTACTTC.

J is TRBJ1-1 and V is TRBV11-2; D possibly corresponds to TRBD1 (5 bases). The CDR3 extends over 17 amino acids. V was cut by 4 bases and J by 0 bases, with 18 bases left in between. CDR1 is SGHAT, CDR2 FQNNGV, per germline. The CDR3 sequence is CASSSPAGRVMNTEAFF. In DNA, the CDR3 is TGTGCCAGCAGCTCCCCCGCAGGGCGCGTGATGAACACTGAAGCTTTCTTT.

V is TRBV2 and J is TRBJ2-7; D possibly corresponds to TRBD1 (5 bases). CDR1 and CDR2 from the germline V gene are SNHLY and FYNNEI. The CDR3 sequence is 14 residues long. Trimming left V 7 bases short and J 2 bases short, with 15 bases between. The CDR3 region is CASKGVTDTYEQYF. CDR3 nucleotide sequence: TGTGCCAGCAAAGGGGTGACAGATACCTACGAGCAGTACTTC.

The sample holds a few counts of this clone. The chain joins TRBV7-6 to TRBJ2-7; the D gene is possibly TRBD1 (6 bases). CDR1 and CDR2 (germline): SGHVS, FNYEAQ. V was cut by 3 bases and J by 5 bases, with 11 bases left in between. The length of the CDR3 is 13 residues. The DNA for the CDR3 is TGTGCCAGCAGCTTCTCAGGGGCGGACGAGCAGTACTTC. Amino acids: CASSFSGADEQYF.

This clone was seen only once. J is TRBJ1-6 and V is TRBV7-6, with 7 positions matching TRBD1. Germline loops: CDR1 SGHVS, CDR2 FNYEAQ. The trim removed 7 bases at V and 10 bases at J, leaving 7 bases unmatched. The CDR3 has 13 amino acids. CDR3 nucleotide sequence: TGTGCCAGCACTCTGGCAGGGGGGTCACCCCTCCACTTT. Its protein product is CASTLAGGSPLHF.

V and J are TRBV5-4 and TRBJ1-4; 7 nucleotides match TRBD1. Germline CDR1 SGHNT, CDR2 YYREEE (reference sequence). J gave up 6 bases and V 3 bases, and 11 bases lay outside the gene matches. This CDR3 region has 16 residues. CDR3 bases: TGTGCCAGCAGCTCACCACAGGGGCAAGGTGATGAAAAACTGTTTTTT. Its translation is CASSSPQGQGDEKLFF.

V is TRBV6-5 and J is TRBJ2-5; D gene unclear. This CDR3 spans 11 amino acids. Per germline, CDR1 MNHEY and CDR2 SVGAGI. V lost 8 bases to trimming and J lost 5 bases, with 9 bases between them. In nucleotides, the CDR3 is TGTGCCAGCCCCCCCTCCGAGACCCAGTACTTC. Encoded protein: CASPPSETQYF.